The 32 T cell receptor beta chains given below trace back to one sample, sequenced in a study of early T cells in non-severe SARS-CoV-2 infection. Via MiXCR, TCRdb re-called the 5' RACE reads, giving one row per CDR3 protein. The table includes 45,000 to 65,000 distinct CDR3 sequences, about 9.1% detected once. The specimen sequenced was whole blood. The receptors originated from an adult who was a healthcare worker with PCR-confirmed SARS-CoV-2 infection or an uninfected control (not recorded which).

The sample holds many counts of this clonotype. For the CDR3, the DNA is TGCAGCGTCCGAGACAGGGATCATCAGCAGTACTTC. It encodes CSVRDRDHQQYF. The V call is TRBV29-1, the J call TRBJ2-7; 7 bases map to TRBD1. J was trimmed by 8 bases and V by 6 bases; bases with no gene match: 10. Germline CDR1 SQVTM, CDR2 ANQGSEA. This CDR3 is 12 amino acids long.

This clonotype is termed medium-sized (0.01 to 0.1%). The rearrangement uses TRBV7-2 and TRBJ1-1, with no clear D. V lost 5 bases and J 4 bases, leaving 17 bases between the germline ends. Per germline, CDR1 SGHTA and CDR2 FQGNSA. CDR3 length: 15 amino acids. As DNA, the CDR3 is TGTGCCAGCAGCATTTTCCCCCGAGGCTTCACTGAAGCTTTCTTT. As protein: CASSIFPRGFTEAFF.

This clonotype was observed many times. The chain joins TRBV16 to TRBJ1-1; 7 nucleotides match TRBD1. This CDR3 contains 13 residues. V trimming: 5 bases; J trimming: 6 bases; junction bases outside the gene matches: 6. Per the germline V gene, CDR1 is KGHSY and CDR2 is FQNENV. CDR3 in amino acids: CASSSTGMAEAFF. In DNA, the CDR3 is TGTGCCAGCAGCTCGACAGGGATGGCTGAAGCTTTCTTT.

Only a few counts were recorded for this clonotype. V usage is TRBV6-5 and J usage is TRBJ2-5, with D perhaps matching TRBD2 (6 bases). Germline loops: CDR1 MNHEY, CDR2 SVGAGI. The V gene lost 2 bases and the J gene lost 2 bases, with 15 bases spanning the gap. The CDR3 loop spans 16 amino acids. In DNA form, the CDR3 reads TGTGCCAGCAGTTACCCCTCGTATGGGGGGCAAGAGACCCAGTACTTC. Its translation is CASSYPSYGGQETQYF.

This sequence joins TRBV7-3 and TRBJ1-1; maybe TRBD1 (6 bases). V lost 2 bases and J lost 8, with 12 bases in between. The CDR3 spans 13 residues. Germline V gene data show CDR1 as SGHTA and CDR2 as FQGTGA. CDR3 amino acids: CASSLPGQTEAFF. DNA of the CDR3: TGTGCCAGCAGCTTACCTGGACAGACCGAAGCTTTCTTT. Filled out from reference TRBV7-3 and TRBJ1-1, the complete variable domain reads GAGVSQTPSNKVTEKGKYVELRCDPISGHTALYWYRQSLGQGPEFLIYFQGTGAADDSGLPNDRFFAVRPEGSVSTLKIQRTERGDSAVYLCASSLPGQTEAFFGQGTRLTVV.

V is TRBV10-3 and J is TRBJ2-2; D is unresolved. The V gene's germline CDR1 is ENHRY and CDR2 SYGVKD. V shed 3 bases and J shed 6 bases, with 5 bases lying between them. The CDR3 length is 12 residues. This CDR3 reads CAISDQAGELFF. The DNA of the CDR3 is TGTGCCATCAGTGATCAAGCCGGGGAGCTGTTTTTT.

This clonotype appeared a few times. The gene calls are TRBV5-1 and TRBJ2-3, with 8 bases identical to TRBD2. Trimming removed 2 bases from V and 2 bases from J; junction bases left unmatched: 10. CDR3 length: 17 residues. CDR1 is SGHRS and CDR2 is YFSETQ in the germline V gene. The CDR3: CASSFRLAGGFTDTQYF. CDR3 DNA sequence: TGCGCCAGCAGCTTCCGACTGGCGGGGGGATTCACAGATACGCAGTATTTT.

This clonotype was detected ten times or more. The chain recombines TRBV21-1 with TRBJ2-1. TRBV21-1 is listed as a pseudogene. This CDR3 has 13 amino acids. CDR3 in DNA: TGTGCCAGCAGCCAATACAGAGACAATGAGCAGTTCTTC. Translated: CASSQYRDNEQFF.

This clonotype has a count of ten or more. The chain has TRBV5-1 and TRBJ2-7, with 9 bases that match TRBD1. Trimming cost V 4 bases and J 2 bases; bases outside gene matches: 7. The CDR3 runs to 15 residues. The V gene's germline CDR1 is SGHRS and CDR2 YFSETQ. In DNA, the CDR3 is TGCGCCAGCAGCGGATCACAGGGGGCGCCCTACGAGCAGTACTTC. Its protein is CASSGSQGAPYEQYF.

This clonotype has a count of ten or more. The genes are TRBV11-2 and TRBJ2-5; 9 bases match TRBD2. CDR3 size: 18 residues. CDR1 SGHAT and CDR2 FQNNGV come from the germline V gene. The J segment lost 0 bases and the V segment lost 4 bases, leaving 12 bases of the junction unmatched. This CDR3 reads CASSSRSREGGNQETQYF. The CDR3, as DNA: TGTGCCAGCAGCTCCCGGTCGCGGGAGGGAGGGAACCAAGAGACCCAGTACTTC.

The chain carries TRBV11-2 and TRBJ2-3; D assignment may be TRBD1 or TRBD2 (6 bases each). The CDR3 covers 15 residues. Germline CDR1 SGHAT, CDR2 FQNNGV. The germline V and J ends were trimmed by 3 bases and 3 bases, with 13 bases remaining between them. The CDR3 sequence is CASSFWGAITDTQYF. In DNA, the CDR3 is TGTGCCAGCAGCTTCTGGGGGGCGATTACAGATACGCAGTATTTT.

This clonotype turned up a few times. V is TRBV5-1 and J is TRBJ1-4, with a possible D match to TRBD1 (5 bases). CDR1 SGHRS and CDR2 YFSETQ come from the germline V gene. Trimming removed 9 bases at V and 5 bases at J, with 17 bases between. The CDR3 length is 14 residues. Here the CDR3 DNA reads TGCGCCAACCCTCGGAGGGACTTAAATGAAAAACTGTTTTTT. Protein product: CANPRRDLNEKLFF.

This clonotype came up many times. CDR3 nucleotide sequence: TGTGCCAGCAGCCTCGGACTAGCGGGCCCCAGCTGGGGGACCCAGTACTTC. It encodes CASSLGLAGPSWGTQYF. The J gene is TRBJ2-5, the V gene TRBV7-9, with 11 bases lining up with TRBD2. The CDR3 consists of 17 residues. J lost 7 bases, V lost 5 bases, and 15 bases had no gene match. Germline values: CDR1 SEHNR, CDR2 FQNEAQ (reference sequence).

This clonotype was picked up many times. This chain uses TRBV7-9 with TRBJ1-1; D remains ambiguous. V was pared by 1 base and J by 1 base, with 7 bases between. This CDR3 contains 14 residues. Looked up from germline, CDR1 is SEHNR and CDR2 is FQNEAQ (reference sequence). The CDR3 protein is CASSLGASNTEAFF. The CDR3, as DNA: TGTGCCAGCAGCTTAGGTGCTTCGAACACTGAAGCTTTCTTT.

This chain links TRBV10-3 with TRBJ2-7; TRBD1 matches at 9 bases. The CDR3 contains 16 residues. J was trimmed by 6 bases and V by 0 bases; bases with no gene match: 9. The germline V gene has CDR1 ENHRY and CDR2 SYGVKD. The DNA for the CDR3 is TGTGCCATCAGTGAGTCCCTGGACAGGGGACGTGCCGAGCAGTACTTC. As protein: CAISESLDRGRAEQYF.

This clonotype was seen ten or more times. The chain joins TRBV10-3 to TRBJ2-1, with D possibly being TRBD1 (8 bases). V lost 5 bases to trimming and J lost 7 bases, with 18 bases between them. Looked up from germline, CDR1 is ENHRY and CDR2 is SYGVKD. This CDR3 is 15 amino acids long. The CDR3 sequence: CAISFKTGEGNEQFF. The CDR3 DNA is TGTGCCATCAGTTTCAAGACAGGGGAGGGGAATGAGCAGTTCTTC.

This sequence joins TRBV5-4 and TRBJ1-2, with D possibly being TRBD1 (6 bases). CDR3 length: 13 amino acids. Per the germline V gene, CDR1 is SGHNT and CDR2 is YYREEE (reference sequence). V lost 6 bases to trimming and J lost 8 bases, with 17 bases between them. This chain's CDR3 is CASTPEGVRGYTF. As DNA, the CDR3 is TGTGCCAGCACCCCTGAGGGGGTGAGAGGCTACACCTTC.

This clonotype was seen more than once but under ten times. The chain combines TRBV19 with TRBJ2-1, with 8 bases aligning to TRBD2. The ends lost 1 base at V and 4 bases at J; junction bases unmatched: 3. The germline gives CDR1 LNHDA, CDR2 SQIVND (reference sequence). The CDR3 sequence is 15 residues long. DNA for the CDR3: TGTGCCAGTAGTATAGGGGCGGGAGGATACAATGAGCAGTTCTTC. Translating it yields CASSIGAGGYNEQFF.

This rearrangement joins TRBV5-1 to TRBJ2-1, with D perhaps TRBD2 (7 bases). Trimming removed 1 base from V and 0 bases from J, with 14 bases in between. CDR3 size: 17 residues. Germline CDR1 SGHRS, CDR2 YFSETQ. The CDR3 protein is CASSLLGGQSSYNEQFF. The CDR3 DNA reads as TGCGCCAGCAGCTTGCTCGGGGGGCAGAGCTCCTACAATGAGCAGTTCTTC.

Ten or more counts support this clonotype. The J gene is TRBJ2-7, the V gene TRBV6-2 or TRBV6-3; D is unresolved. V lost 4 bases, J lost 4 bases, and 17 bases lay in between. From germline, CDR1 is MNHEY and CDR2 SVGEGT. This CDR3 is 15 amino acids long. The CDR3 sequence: CASSSSSLPRYEQYF. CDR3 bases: TGTGCCAGCAGTTCCTCCAGTTTACCGCGGTACGAGCAGTACTTC.

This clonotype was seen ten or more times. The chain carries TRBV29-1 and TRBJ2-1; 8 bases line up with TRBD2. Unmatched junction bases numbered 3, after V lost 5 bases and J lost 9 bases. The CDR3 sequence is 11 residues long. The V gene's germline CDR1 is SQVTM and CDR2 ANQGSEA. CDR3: CSVTTSAEQFF. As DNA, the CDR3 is TGCAGCGTTACGACTAGCGCTGAGCAGTTCTTC.

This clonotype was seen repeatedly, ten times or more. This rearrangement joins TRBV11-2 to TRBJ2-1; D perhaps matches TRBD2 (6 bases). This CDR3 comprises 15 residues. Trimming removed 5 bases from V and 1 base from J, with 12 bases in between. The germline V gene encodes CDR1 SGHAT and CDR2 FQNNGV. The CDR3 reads CASSPRRVSYNEQFF. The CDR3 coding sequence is TGTGCCAGCAGCCCGCGGAGGGTGTCCTACAATGAGCAGTTCTTC.

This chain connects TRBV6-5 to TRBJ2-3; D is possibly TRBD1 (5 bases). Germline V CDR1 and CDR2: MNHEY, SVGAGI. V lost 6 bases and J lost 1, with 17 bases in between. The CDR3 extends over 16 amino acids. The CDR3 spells CASSTGSGLGTDTQYF. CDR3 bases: TGTGCCAGCAGCACCGGTTCAGGGTTAGGCACAGATACGCAGTATTTT.

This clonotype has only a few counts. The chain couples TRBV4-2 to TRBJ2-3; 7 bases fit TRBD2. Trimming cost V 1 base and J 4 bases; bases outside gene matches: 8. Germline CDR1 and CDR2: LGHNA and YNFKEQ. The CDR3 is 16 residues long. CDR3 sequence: CASSQGRTGGPDTQYF. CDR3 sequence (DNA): TGTGCCAGCAGCCAAGGAAGGACGGGGGGACCAGATACGCAGTATTTT.

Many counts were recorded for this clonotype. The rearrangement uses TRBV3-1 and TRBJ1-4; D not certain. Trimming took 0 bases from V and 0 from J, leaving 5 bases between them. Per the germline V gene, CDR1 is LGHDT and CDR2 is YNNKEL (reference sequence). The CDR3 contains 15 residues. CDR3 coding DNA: TGTGCCAGCAGCCAAGAAGACGCAACTAATGAAAAACTGTTTTTT. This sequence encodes CASSQEDATNEKLFF. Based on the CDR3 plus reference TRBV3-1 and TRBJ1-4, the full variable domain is DTAVSQTPKYLVTQMGNDKSIKCEQNLGHDTMYWYKQDSKKFLKIMFSYNNKELIINETVPNRFSPKSPDKAHLNLHINSLELGDSAVYFCASSQEDATNEKLFFGSGTQLSVL.

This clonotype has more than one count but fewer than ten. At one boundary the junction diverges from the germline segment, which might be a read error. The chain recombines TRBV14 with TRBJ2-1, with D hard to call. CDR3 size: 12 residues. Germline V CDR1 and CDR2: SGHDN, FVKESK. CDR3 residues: CASSQRRSDKSF. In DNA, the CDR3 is TGTGCCAGCAGCCAGCGTCGATCCGACAAATCTTTC.

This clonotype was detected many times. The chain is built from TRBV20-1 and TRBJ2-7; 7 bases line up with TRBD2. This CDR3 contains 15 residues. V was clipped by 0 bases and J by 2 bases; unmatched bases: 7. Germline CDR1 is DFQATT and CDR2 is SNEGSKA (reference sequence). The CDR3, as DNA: TGCAGTGCTAGAGACTGGGAGGGATCGACCTACGAGCAGTACTTC. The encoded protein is CSARDWEGSTYEQYF.

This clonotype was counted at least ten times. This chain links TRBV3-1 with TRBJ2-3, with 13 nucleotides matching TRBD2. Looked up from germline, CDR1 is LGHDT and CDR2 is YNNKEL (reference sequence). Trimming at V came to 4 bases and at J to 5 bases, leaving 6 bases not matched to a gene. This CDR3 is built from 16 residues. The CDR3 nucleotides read TGTGCCAGCAGCCTTGGACTAGCGGGGGCCCTAGATACGCAGTATTTT. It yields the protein CASSLGLAGALDTQYF.

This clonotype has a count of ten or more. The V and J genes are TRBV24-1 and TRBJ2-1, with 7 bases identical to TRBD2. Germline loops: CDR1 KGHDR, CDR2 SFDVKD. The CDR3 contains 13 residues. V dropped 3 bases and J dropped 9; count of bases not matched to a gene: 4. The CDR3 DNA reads TGTGCCACCAGTGATGGGGGAGGGAGTGAGCAGTTCTTC. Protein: CATSDGGGSEQFF.

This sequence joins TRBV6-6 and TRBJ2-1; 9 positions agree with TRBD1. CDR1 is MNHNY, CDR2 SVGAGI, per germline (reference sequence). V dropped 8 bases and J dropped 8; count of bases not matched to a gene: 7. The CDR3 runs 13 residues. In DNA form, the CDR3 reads TGTGCCAGCTCTAGGACAGGGGCTTATGAGCAGTTCTTC. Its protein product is CASSRTGAYEQFF.

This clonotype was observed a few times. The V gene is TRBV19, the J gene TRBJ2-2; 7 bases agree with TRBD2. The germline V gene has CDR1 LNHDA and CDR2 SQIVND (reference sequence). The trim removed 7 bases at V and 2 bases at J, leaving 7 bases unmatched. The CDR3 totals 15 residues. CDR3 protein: CASTREDHNTGELFF. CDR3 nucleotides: TGTGCCAGTACCCGGGAGGACCACAACACCGGGGAGCTGTTTTTT.

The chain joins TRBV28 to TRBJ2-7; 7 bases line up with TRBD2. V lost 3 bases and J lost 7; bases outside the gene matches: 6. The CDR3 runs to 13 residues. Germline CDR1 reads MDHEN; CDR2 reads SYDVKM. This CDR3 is CASSFGGGGEQYF. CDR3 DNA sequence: TGTGCCAGCAGTTTTGGCGGGGGTGGTGAGCAGTACTTC.